The sequence of this T cell receptor (beta chain) was determined in a study of T-cell reconstitution after alpha-beta-depleted transplantation in children. This clonotype was detected ten times or more. Antigen: not known. One end of the junction fails to match germline, which may point to a read error. There are 14 residues in the CDR3. Study conclusions and caveats: T-cell counts and diversity at one year post-transplant came mainly from newly produced T cells. Reportedly, only several hundred clones from non-depleted graft cells drove alpha-beta T-cell counts at about two months.

TCRbeta library preparation incorporated unique molecular identifiers. TCRdb analysed the PCR reads with MiXCR anew, one entry per CDR3 protein. The table has fewer than 700,000 distinct CDR3 sequences, 10% to 15% seen once. This TCR was recovered from a male patient younger than 18 who had a stem cell transplant for acute myeloid leukemia, so the T cells may come from the graft donor. The source material was PBMCs, mostly from graft donor cells, sampled 360 days after TCRalphabeta/CD19-depleted stem cell transplant. The V and J genes are TRBV12-3 or TRBV12-4 and TRBJ2-3, with 8 bases matching TRBD2. In nucleotides, the CDR3 is TGTGCCAGCAGTTTCCTAGCGGGCACATATACGCAGTATTTT. It is translated as CASSFLAGTYTQYF.